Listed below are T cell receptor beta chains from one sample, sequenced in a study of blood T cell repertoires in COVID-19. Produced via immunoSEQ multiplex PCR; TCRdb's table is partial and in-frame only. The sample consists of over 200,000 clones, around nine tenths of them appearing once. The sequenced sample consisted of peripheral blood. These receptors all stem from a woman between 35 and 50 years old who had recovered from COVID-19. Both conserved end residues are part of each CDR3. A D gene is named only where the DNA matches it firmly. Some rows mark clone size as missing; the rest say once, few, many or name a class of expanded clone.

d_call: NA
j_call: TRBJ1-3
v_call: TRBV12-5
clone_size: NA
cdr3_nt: TGTGCTAGTGGTCTCTCCCCCCCCCTTCGGAGCTCTGGAAACACCATATATTTT
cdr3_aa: CASGLSPPLRSSGNTIYF

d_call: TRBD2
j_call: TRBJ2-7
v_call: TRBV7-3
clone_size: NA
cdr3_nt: TGTGCCAGCAGCCAGTCGGGGGGAAGCTCCTACGAGCAGTACTTC
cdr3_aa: CASSQSGGSSYEQYF

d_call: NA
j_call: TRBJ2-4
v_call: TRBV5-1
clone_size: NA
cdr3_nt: TGCGCCAGCAGCCCCCCAGGGGATTTGGCCAAAAACATTCAGTACTTC
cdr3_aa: CASSPPGDLAKNIQYF

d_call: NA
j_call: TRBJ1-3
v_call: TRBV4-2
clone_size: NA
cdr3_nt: TGTGCCAGCAGCCAGAGGTTTGGCAGTCGGGACACCATATATTTT
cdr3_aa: CASSQRFGSRDTIYF

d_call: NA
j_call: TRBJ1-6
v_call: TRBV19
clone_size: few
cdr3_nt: TGTGCCAGTAGTTCGTACGGCCTTAGCAGCTCCTATAATTCACCCCTCCACTTT
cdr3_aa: CASSSYGLSSSYNSPLHF

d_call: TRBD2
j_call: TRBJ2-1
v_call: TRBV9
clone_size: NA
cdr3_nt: TGTGCCAGCAGCGCTAGCGGGAGGGCCTACAATGAGCAGTTCTTC
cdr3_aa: CASSASGRAYNEQFF

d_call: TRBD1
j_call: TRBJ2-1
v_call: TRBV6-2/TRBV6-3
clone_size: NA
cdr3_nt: TGTGCCAGCAGCCCCGGGACAGGGGGGAGTAGGCAGTTCTTC
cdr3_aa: CASSPGTGGSRQFF

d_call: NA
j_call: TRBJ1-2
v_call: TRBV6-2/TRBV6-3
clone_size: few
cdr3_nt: TGTGCCAGCAGTTACGGGGGCCGCGCTAACTATGGCTACACCTTC
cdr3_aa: CASSYGGRANYGYTF

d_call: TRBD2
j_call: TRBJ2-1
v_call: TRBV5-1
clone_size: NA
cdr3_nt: TGCGCCAGCAGCTGGACTAGCGGGTGGGGCGATGAGCAGTTCTTC
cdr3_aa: CASSWTSGWGDEQFF

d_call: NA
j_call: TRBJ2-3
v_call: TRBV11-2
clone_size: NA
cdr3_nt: TGTGCCAGCAGCCCCCGAGTTACGCAGTATTTT
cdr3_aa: CASSPRVTQYF

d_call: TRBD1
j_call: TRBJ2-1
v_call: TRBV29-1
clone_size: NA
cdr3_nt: TGCAGCGTGGAAGACAGGGGCGAGTACAATGAGCAGTTCTTC
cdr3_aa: CSVEDRGEYNEQFF

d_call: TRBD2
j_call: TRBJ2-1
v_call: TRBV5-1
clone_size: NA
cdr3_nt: TGCGCCAGCAGCTCCCTAGCGGGAGGAGGTGGCTACAATGAGCAGTTCTTC
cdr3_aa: CASSSLAGGGGYNEQFF

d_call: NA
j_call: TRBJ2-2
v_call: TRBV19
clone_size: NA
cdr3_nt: TGTGCCAGCAGGGTCGCGAACACCGGGGAGCTGTTTTTT
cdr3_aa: CASRVANTGELFF

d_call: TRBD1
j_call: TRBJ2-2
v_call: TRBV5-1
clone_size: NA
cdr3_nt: TGCGCCAGCAGCTTGGGCGGGACAGGGCTCACCGGGGAGCTGTTTTTT
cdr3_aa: CASSLGGTGLTGELFF

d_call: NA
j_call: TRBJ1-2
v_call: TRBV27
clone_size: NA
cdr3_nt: TGTGCCAGCAGTTTTGGCCCGCAAGCTAACTATGGCTACACCTTC
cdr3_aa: CASSFGPQANYGYTF

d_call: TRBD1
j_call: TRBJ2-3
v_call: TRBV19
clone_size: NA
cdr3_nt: TGTGCCAGTAGGGGACAGGGTGGGACAGATACGCAGTATTTT
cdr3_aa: CASRGQGGTDTQYF

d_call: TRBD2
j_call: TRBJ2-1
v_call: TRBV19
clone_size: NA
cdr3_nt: TGTGCCAGTAGTGTAGCGGGAAACTCCTACAATGAGCAGTTCTTC
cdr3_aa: CASSVAGNSYNEQFF

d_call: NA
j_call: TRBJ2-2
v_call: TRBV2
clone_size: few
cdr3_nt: TGTGCCAGCAGCCCTAGGGGCACCGGGGAGCTGTTTTTT
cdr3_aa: CASSPRGTGELFF

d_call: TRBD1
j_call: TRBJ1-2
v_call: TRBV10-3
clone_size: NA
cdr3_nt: TGTGCCATCAGTGACGACAGGGCGGTCCTCTACACCTTC
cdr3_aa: CAISDDRAVLYTF

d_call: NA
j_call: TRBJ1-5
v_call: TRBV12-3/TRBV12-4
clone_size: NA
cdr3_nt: TGTGCCAGCATGTGGGGGGGCAATCAGCCCCAGCATTTT
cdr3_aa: CASMWGGNQPQHF

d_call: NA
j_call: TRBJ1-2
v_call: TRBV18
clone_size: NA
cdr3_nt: TGTGCCAGCTCACCACCCCAGGACAGCTACTATGGCTACACCTTC
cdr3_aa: CASSPPQDSYYGYTF

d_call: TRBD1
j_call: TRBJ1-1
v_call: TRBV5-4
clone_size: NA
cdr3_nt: TGTGCCAGCAGCCACAGGGGAAGGGGCGTGGCTGAAGCTTTCTTT
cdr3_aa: CASSHRGRGVAEAFF